This T cell receptor beta chain was recovered during a study of cytomegalovirus exposure and HLA in healthy donors. About the research overall: Counted in an early data release were about 85 million unique TCRs from HLA-typed donors. Whole-study findings and limits: In a later analysis, compared with equally common non-associated chains, HLA-associated beta chains were more expanded. What TCR beta sequences reportedly achieved was accurate prediction of HLA-A and HLA-B alleles in most subjects. TCR beta V- and J-gene trimming, according to a later analysis, was linked to a missense DCLRE1C variant.

The PCR was carried out with 60 Vbeta primers and 13 Jbeta primers. Using immunoSEQ multiplex PCR, the repertoire was profiled, and TCRdb retains in-frame clones only, with some absent. The sample shows about 110,000 clones, roughly 13% of them seen only once. The CDR3 covers 15 residues. V was pared by 4 bases and J by 0 bases, with 11 bases between. The germline V gene encodes CDR1 SGHRS and CDR2 YFSETQ. This clone was counted only a few times. The antigen remains undetermined. J is TRBJ2-1 and V is TRBV5-1, with D unresolved. What was sequenced was PBMCs. The TCR sequence derives from a man aged 35-49 years in good health and CMV-seropositive. The CDR3 DNA reads TGCGCCAGCAGCGGATTAGCCTCCTCCTACAATGAGCAGTTCTTC. This translates into CASSGLASSYNEQFF.